This T cell receptor (beta chain) was obtained from a study of T cell responses to AZD1222 COVID-19 vaccine (dated by TCRdb to about 2021). In terms of the full investigation: AZD1222 recipients with second doses at about 4 weeks or about 12 weeks were pooled, because spike-specific TCR depth and breadth did not differ between schedules. TCR sequencing covered about 230 trial participants: 207 given two doses of AZD1222 and 26 given two doses of MenACWY control vaccine. Trial participants were enrolled by age into 18-55, 56-69 and 70-plus year subgroups, with approximately 150, 30 and 60 TCR-sequenced participants respectively. Broader findings and caveats from the paper: No day 14 peak-response samples were available, so repertoires were characterized only after the peak T cell response. Most participants were white British and females outnumbered males, and the authors suggested that clonal diversity may have been underestimated. The whole spike protein was spanned by vaccine-associated CD4 TCRs, and dominant responses were seen in regions 160-218 and 743-854. Epitopes outside the regions mutated in the B.1.351 and B.1.1.7 variants were reportedly recognized by nearly half of the unique spike-specific TCRs. In the small 56-69-year group, the increase in depth fell short of significance, most likely because of low power. Conclusions about previously exposed vaccinees were limited because only a handful of AZD1222 recipients were SARS-CoV-2 seropositive at baseline. After two AZD1222 doses, both the breadth and the depth of spike-specific TCRs were significantly higher than at day 0 and than in MenACWY recipients.

Measured from the cysteine to the phenylalanine, the CDR3 is 14 residues long. Only CDR3 DNA remains: 42 bases, in frame from the first base. Taken from the germline V gene, the CDR1 and CDR2 loops are ENHRY and SYGVKD. V is pared back by 11 bases and J by 0 bases, with 14 bases lying between the germline termini. Details on this clone: What antigen it recognizes has not been identified. Base-call qualities are not available, and no considerably larger clone is one nucleotide away.

The sample's time point label, in plain terms: baseline before first vaccination. The vaccinee samples were drawn from two UK trials, COV001 and COV002, one of which was a single-blind randomized controlled phase 2/3 trial testing AZD1222 (ChAdOx1 nCoV-19) in healthy adults. Trial participant PBMC samples were collected at day 0 and day 28 after the second dose for TCRbeta chain sequencing. The CDR3 regions of human TCRbeta chains were analyzed by immunosequencing. Under the source paper's analysis protocol: TCRs in the repertoires were compared against a reference library of SARS-CoV-2-specific TCRs that had been generated with the MIRA antigen-specificity platform. Breadth was defined as the fraction of unique TCRs that were SARS-CoV-2-associated. Depth was defined as the fraction of total T cells that were SARS-CoV-2-associated. Using the MIRA data, each spike-specific TCR was mapped to the spike region that the TCR reacts to and placed in a CD4 or CD8 class. Log10-transformed breadth and depth values were compared by one-way ANOVA with Sidak's multiple comparisons tests. Entries here come from immuneACCESS through TCRdb and include only in-frame sequences with V and J called. Some clones fail to appear in such tables; in the studies checked, an unresolved V gene covers under half of the shortfall, and the cause of the remainder is unknown. D and trimming were read from the DNA, whereas the V and J calls and clone size are those reported in that table. For this sample the table gives approximately 99,000 clones, of which nearly 90% were detected only once. Clones ranked in the top ten supply approximately 2.9% of the sample.

The chain is assembled from TRBV10-3 and TRBJ2-4; there is no confident call for the D gene. This receptor was taken from an adult in good health. The sample was peripheral blood, taken on day 0 of AZD1222 vaccination. The CDR3 region has the sequence CAAEGPLAKNIQYF. The base sequence is TGTGCCGCGGAAGGACCCCTAGCCAAAAACATTCAGTACTTC.